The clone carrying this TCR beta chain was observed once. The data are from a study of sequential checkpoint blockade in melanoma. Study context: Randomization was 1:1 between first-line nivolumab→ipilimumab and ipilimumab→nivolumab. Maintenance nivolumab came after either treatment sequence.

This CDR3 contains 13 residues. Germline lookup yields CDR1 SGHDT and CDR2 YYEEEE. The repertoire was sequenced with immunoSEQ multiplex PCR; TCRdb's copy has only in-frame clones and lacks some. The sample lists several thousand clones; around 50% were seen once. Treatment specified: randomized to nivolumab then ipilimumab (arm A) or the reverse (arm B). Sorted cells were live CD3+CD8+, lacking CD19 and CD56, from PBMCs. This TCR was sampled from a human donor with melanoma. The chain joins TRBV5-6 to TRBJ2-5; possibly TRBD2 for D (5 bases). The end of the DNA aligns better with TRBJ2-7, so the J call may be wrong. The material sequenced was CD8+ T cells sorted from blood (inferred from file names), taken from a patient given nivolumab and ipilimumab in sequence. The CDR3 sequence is CASSLAAAGEQYF. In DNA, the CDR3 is TGTGCCAGCAGCTTGGCCGCGGCGGGCGAGCAGTACTTC.